The present T cell receptor (beta chain) was sequenced within a study of T cell responses to AZD1222 COVID-19 vaccine. Sequencing was performed with immunoSEQ multiplex PCR; in TCRdb, only in-frame clones are kept and a portion is missing. The repertoire consists of roughly 120,000 clones, with 70% to 90% occurring once and the leading ten covering 8% to 10%. Points from the study as a whole: Reports say nearly half of spike-specific TCRs go after unmutated variant regions. White British ancestry dominated among donors, who included more females, and clonal diversity was possibly underestimated. Breadth and depth of Spike-specific TCRs rose after two AZD1222 doses.

As for this clone: As yet, its antigen is unknown.

The CDR3 runs 16 residues. Germline V gene sequence: CDR1 SGHTA, CDR2 FQGNSA. The V gene lost 2 bases and the J gene lost 2 bases, with 15 bases spanning the gap. This clonotype was obtained from an adult in good health. Sequenced here: peripheral blood, sampled on day 0 of AZD1222 vaccination. This rearrangement joins TRBV7-2 to TRBJ1-2; unclear D gene. The CDR3 protein is CASSLFPSSLNYGYTF. As DNA, the CDR3 is TGTGCCAGCAGCTTATTTCCTAGCAGTTTAAACTATGGCTACACCTTC.